The clone carrying this T cell receptor beta chain was observed at least ten times. Its antigen remains unidentified. Full-length variable regions came from constant-region reverse primers plus semi-nested Nested Universal Primer A PCR. Each CDR3 protein is one row after TCRdb ran MiXCR on the 5' RACE reads. The sample lists some 57,000 distinct CDR3 sequences, 17% seen once, with approximately 2.1% in the top ten. This CDR3 is 13 amino acids long. Germline CDR1 and CDR2: MNHNY and SVGAGI (reference sequence). The V gene lost 5 bases and the J gene lost 4 bases, with 12 bases spanning the gap. The study's findings and limits: Tumor-infiltrating Treg TCR alpha and beta sequences overlapped most with tumor naive CD4+ T cells, then blood naive. The larger-cohort validation was restricted to a single TCR beta V-J rearrangement rather than whole repertoires.

CD25-based Treg depletion was applied to purified naive CD4+ T cells. This TCR was recovered from a female donor with breast cancer. Sequencing used naive CD4+ T cells sorted from blood. Sample subset: naive CD4+ T cells, CD4+CD45RA+CD25-. The V and J genes are TRBV6-6 and TRBJ2-7; possibly TRBD1 for D (6 bases). The CDR3 DNA sequence: TGTGCCAGCAGTCCGCAGGGGTATTACGAGCAGTACTTC. Translating it yields CASSPQGYYEQYF.